This T cell receptor (beta chain) was sequenced during a study of identical twins. CDR3 length: 14 residues. V was pared by 0 bases and J by 5 bases, with 8 bases between. CDR1 is MRHNA and CDR2 is SNTAGT in the germline V gene. TCRdb itself ran the 5' RACE reads through MiXCR, one entry per CDR3 protein. The table includes hundreds of thousands of distinct CDR3 sequences, 8.6% detected once. This clonotype was counted between two and nine times. In addition, the sample was reused for a study of yellow fever vaccine responses in identical twins.

The receptor's source is a woman between 18 and 29 years old in good health. What was sequenced was PBMCs. The chain joins TRBV6-4 to TRBJ2-1, with D uncertain. CDR3 nucleotide sequence: TGTGCCAGCAGTGACTCGGCCCGGAACAATGAGCAGTTCTTC. This encodes CASSDSARNNEQFF.